This T cell receptor beta chain emerged from a study of blood T cell repertoires in COVID-19. On the study more broadly: Spain, Italy and the United States supplied samples that represented acute and convalescent COVID-19.

Sequencing was performed with immunoSEQ multiplex PCR; in TCRdb, only in-frame clones are kept and a portion is missing. The repertoire holds hundreds of thousands of clones, with 82% as singletons. Participants' own reports of clinical history determined their cohort assignment. In Cohort 3, a recovered donor had either two negative PCRs, clearance, or symptom resolution. V lost 2 bases, J lost 1 base, and 8 bases lay in between. From germline, CDR1 is WSHSY and CDR2 SAAADI. CDR3 length equals 14 residues. This clonotype was sampled from a woman aged 55-75 years who had recovered from COVID-19. V and J are TRBV10-2 and TRBJ1-1; D ambiguous. The sample consisted of PBMCs or T cells enriched from blood (not recorded which). The CDR3 region has the DNA TGCGCCAGCAGTGAGGCCAGTTCGAACACTGAAGCTTTCTTT. Residues: CASSEASSNTEAFF.